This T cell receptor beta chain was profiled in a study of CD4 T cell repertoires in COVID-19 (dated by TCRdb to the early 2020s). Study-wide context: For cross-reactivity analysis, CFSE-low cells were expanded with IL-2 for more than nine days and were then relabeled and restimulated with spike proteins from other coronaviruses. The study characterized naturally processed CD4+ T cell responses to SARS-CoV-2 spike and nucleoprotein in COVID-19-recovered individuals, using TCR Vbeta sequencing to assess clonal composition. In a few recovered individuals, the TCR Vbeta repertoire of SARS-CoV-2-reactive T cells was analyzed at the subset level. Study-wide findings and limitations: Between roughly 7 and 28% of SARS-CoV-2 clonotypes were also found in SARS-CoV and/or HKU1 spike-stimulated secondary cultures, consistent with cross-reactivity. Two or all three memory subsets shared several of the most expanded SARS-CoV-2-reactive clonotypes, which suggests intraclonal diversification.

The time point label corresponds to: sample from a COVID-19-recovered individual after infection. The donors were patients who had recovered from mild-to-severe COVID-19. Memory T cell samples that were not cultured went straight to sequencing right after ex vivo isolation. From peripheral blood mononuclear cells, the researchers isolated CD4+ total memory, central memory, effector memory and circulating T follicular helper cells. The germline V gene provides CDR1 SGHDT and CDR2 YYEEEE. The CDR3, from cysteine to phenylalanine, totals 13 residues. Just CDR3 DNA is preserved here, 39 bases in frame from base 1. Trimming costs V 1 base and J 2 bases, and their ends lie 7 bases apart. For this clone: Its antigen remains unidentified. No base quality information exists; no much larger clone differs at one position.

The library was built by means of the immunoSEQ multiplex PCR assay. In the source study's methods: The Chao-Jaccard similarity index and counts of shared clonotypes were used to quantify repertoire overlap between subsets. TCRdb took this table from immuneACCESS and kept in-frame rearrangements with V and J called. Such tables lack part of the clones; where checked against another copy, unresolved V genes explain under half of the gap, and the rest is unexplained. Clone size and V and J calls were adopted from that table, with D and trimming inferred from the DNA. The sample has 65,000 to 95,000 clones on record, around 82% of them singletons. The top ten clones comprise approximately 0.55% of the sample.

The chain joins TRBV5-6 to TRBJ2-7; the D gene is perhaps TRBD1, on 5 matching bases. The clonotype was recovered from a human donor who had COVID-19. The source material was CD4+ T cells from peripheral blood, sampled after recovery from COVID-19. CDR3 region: CASSLIRAYEQYF. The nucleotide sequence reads TGTGCCAGCAGCTTGATCAGGGCCTACGAGCAGTACTTC.